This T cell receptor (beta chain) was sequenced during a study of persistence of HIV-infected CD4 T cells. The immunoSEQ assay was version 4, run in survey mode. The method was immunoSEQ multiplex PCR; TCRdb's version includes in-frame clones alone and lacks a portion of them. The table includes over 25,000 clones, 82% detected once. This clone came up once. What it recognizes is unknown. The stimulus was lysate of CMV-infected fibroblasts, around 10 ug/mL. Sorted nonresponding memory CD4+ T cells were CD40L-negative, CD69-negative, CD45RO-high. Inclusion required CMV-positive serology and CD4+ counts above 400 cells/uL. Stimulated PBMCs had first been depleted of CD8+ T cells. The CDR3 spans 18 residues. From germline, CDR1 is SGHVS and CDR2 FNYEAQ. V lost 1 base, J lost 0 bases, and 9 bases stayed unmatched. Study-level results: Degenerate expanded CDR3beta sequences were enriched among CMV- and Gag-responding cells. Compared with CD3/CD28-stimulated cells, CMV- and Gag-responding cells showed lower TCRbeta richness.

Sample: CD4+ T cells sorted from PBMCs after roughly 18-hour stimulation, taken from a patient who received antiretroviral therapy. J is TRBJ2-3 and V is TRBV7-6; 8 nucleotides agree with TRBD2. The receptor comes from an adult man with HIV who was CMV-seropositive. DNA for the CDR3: TGTGCCAGCAGCTTAGGAGGCTTCCGGGGGGGTAGCACAGATACGCAGTATTTT. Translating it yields CASSLGGFRGGSTDTQYF.